This paragraph covers one TCR beta chain sequence. The target of this receptor is not known. No base quality values were provided; no much bigger clone lies one nucleotide off. These data belong to a study of post-analysis software for immune sequencing data (dated by TCRdb to about 2015). As for the study more broadly: The recorded disease courses included relapsing-remitting, secondary progressive and progressive-relapsing multiple sclerosis, and some patients had no subtype annotation. A subset of samples was prepared in parallel using single-end sample barcoding, then pooled and co-amplified after Illumina adapter ligation. Patient repertoires were compared against ten to twelve previously published healthy control repertoires from donors aged 6 to 25 years.

Receptor libraries were prepared by PCR. The sample was run on an Illumina HiSeq 2500. Unique molecular identifiers were incorporated into TCR beta cDNA libraries to reduce PCR and sequencing biases. Some 500,000 cDNA molecules were obtained per 1 to 10 million input T cells, so each molecule approximated one T cell. The patient libraries were prepared and sequenced with the same protocol used for the earlier healthy control dataset. Samples belonging to the same batch were prepared together, multiplexed and sequenced on a shared HiSeq lane. The authors' analysis ran thus. Raw barcoded reads were processed with MIGEC, discarding single-read molecular identifier groups before consensus assembly and CDR3 extraction. VDJtools was used for post-analysis of the clonotype tables, and diversity was normalized by down-sampling every dataset to the size of the smallest sample. To correct batch-related cross-sample contamination, repertoire overlap clustering matched CDR3 amino acid sequences but not nucleotide sequences. TCRdb redid the processing of the public reads, applying fastp at Q25 and MiXCR, and retained in-frame beta chains. Identical CDR3 protein sequences are pooled into one entry, listed with their most common genes and DNA. The V and J calls come from TCRdb's annotation, not from the publication. The sample table shows hundreds of thousands of distinct CDR3 sequences, and under 55% are seen once. The top ten constitute around 10% of the sample.

TCR beta repertoires were profiled from peripheral blood of roughly twelve young patients with multiple sclerosis to demonstrate the VDJtools post-analysis software. Multiple sclerosis patients were children and adolescents aged about 6 to 17 years. From cysteine to phenylalanine, the CDR3 is 15 amino acids long. Left in the record is the CDR3 DNA by itself, 45 bases read in frame from the first base. V drops 0 bases and J drops 5 bases, leaving 14 bases in between. The germline V gene specifies MGHRA as CDR1 and YSYEKL as CDR2. Overall study results and their limits: Compared with controls, multiple sclerosis patients had significantly lower normalized Chao1 diversity, a finding suggesting substantial peripheral T-cell clonal expansion. Patients showed significantly higher frequencies than controls for a handful of TRBV segments, among them TRBV5-6, TRBV5-1 and TRBV20-1. Direct clustering with F measure showed strong co-clustering of samples prepared in the same batch, prompting a batch-effect correction. The control group was slightly older than the multiple sclerosis patient group.

The material sequenced was blood. This TCR was sampled from a girl aged 10 to 17 with multiple sclerosis. The V and J genes are TRBV4-1 and TRBJ2-7, with the D gene uncertain. Here is the DNA: TGCGCCAGCAGCCAAGAACAGCGATTTGGGAACGAGCAGTACTTC. It translates to CASSQEQRFGNEQYF.